The text below deals with one TCR beta chain. As yet, its antigen is unknown. From germline, CDR1 is MNHEY and CDR2 SVGAGI. CDR3 length equals 14 residues. V trimming: 3 bases; J trimming: 0 bases; junction bases outside the gene matches: 2. Vbeta (60) and Jbeta (13) primers were used in the PCR. Method: immunoSEQ multiplex PCR; TCRdb's copy keeps in-frame clones and lacks some. The sample contains 99,000 or so clones, over 75% of which appear only once. The source of the sample is a study of cytomegalovirus exposure and HLA in healthy donors. General study findings and limits: In a later analysis, most CMV-associated TCR beta chains appeared HLA-restricted.

V is TRBV6-5 and J is TRBJ2-7; 7 bases line up with TRBD1. The TCR comes from a man aged 25 to 40 in good health and CMV-seropositive. The source material was PBMCs. The CDR3 DNA sequence: TGTGCCAGCAGTTATAACAGGGGCTCCTACGAGCAGTACTTC. It codes for CASSYNRGSYEQYF.